The 4 T cell receptor beta chains below come from one sample, sequenced in a study of metastatic and nonmetastatic thyroid tumors. TCRdb re-analyzed the PCR reads using MiXCR. The sample records some 15,000 clones, approximately 23% being singletons. Patients underwent thyroid surgery, and none had received any treatment before it. Specimen: tumor tissue. These receptors were collected from a female donor with papillary thyroid cancer or a benign thyroid nodule (not recorded which). Some clones in this sample may be carry-over from other donors' samples.

This chain joins TRBV30 and TRBJ2-7, with 12 bases identical to TRBD1. V dropped 6 bases and J dropped 2; count of bases not matched to a gene: 5. CDR1 is GTSNPN and CDR2 is SVGIG in the germline V gene (reference sequence). CDR3 length: 14 residues. CDR3 in DNA: TGTGCCTGTGCCGGGACAGGGGGCCCCTACGAGCAGTACTTC. Residues: CACAGTGGPYEQYF.

This clone has ten or more counts. This chain joins TRBV6-1 and TRBJ1-2, with 8 bases lining up with TRBD1. The CDR3 is made up of 15 amino acids. V shed 5 bases, J shed 4 bases, and the junction held 9 bases outside the gene matches. CDR1 is MNHNS and CDR2 is SASEGT in the germline V gene. The CDR3 sequence is CASSLTWTGSYGYTF. In nucleotides, the CDR3 is TGTGCCAGCAGTCTAACTTGGACAGGGAGCTATGGCTACACCTTC.

This clone was observed at least ten times. The genes are TRBV10-2 and TRBJ1-1; possibly TRBD1 for D (6 bases). Per germline, CDR1 WSHSY and CDR2 SAAADI. The CDR3 runs 14 residues. Between the trimmed V and J ends, which lost 3 bases and 4 bases, there was a span of 12 bases. The CDR3 coding sequence is TGCGCCAGCAGTGAAACAGGGTCGGCCACTGAAGCTTTCTTT. Translation gives CASSETGSATEAFF.

This clone was seen many times. The DNA is omitted, as the CDR3 cannot be located on it reliably, and the CDR3 follows TCRdb's listing. The chain recombines TRBV28 with TRBJ2-5; the D call of TRBD1 is as the table states it, not checked on the DNA. The CDR3 is 15 amino acids in total, end residues counted. Germline V lookup: CDR1 MDHEN, CDR2 SYDVKM. The CDR3 here is CASSILGQGEETQYF.